This T cell receptor (beta chain) emerged from a study of blood T cell repertoires in COVID-19. Study in general: The study drew acute and convalescent COVID-19 samples from the United States, Italy and Spain.

CDR1 and CDR2 from the germline V gene are WNHNN and SYGVQD (reference sequence). The CDR3 runs to 16 residues. The J segment lost 5 bases and the V segment lost 0 bases, leaving 6 bases of the junction unmatched. TCRdb's table, derived via immunoSEQ multiplex PCR, lists solely in-frame clones and lacks some. The sample lists tens of thousands of clones, about 90% occurring once. J is TRBJ2-1 and V is TRBV10-1; TRBD2 aligns across 8 bases. The receptor was isolated from a human donor in a cohort sampled during active COVID-19. The source material was peripheral blood. CDR3 DNA sequence: TGCGCCAGCAGTGAGTCTGGGGCGGGGGGAAACAATGAGCAGTTCTTC. This encodes CASSESGAGGNNEQFF.